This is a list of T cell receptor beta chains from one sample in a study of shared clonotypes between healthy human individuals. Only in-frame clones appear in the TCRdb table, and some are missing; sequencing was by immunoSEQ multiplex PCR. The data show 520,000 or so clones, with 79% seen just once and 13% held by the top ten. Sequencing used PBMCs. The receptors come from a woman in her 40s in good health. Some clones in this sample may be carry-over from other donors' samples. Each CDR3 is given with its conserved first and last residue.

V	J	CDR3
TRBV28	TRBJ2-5	CASRPRLVGAETQYF
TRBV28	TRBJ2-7	CASSLAGGSYEQYF
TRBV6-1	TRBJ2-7	CASNEARLREQTHYEQYF
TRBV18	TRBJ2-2	CASSPVGPGELFF
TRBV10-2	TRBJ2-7	CASSASRVQGNSF
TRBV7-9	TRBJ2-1	CASSLSGDTGNEQFF
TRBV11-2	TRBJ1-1	CASSLVLGEAFF
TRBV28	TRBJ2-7	CASSLGQGPYEQYF
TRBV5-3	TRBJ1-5	CARSPRDRGNQPQHF
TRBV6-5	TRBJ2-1	CASRRADEQFF
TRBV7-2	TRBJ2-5	CASSPPAGGGETQYF
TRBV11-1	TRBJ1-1	CASLPGGRGNTEAFF
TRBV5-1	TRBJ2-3	CASSLERGRTDTQYF
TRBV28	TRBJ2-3	CASRRPTSTDTQYF
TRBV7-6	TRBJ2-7	CASSLEPRSYEQYF
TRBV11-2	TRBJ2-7	CASSSSGQGGYEQYF
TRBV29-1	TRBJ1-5	CSGDSNQPQHF
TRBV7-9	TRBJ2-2	CASSTVSGMNTGELFF
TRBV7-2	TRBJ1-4	CASSPTGSHEKLFF
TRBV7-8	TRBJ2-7	CASSLAGRHRIYEQYF
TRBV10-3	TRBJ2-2	CAIKTFPRGLSTGELFF
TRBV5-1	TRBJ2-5	CASSLAPGQQETQYF
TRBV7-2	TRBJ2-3	CASSPGNWGSPSTDTQYF